This T cell receptor beta chain stems from a study of blood T cell repertoires in COVID-19. The data were produced by immunoSEQ multiplex PCR, yet TCRdb's version contains in-frame clones alone and is incomplete. The table shows about 140,000 clones, with 75% to 90% occurring only once. The CDR3 spans 15 residues. Per germline, CDR1 SGHDT and CDR2 YYEEEE. Between the trimmed V and J ends, which lost 2 bases and 2 bases, there was a span of 8 bases. The V gene is TRBV5-6, the J gene TRBJ2-6; no definite D call. Sequencing was performed on peripheral blood. This sequence was found in a man between 65 and 85 years old who had recovered from COVID-19. The CDR3 spells CASSFLIPGANVLTF. The CDR3 nucleotides read TGTGCCAGCAGCTTTCTTATCCCTGGGGCCAACGTCCTGACTTTC.